Listed below are T cell receptor beta chains from one sample, sequenced in a study of cytomegalovirus exposure and HLA in healthy donors. Repertoires were generated with immunoSEQ multiplex PCR, while TCRdb's copy carries only in-frame clones and drops some. The table lists 110,000 to 150,000 clones, less than 10% of them singletons. Sequencing was carried out using PBMCs. The receptors derive from a male donor in good health and CMV-seronegative. Both conserved end residues are part of each CDR3.

cdr3_aa: CASSLSGRAGANVLTF
v_call: TRBV27
j_call: TRBJ2-6
cdr3_length: 16

cdr3_aa: CASLGTGPRSGANVLTF
v_call: TRBV28
j_call: TRBJ2-6
cdr3_length: 17

cdr3_aa: CASSLVRGYEKLFF
v_call: TRBV7-2
j_call: TRBJ1-4
cdr3_length: 14

cdr3_aa: CASSSERSRGGYQPQHF
v_call: TRBV27
j_call: TRBJ1-5
cdr3_length: 17

cdr3_aa: CASSESEGLAADF
v_call: TRBV6-1
j_call: TRBJ2-4
cdr3_length: 13

cdr3_aa: CASSQESPGYEQYF
v_call: TRBV4-3
j_call: TRBJ2-7
cdr3_length: 14

cdr3_aa: CASLVAGPRNSPLHF
v_call: TRBV28
j_call: TRBJ1-6
cdr3_length: 15

cdr3_aa: CASSLGPGQNTIYF
v_call: TRBV13
j_call: TRBJ1-3
cdr3_length: 14

cdr3_aa: CASRNSGGTEAFF
v_call: TRBV6-1
j_call: TRBJ1-1
cdr3_length: 13

cdr3_aa: CASSSSPGVNTEAFF
v_call: TRBV13
j_call: TRBJ1-1
cdr3_length: 15

cdr3_aa: CASSLTLYNSPLHF
v_call: TRBV5-1
j_call: TRBJ1-6
cdr3_length: 14

cdr3_aa: CASSLAENTDTQYF
v_call: TRBV28
j_call: TRBJ2-3
cdr3_length: 14

cdr3_aa: CASTAGTSGANVLTF
v_call: TRBV28
j_call: TRBJ2-6
cdr3_length: 15

cdr3_aa: CASSFGRSSSYEQYF
v_call: TRBV7-9
j_call: TRBJ2-7
cdr3_length: 15

cdr3_aa: CASSAGQGTYGYTF
v_call: TRBV10-2
j_call: TRBJ1-2
cdr3_length: 14

cdr3_aa: CAIMGSLNTEAFF
v_call: TRBV10-3
j_call: TRBJ1-1
cdr3_length: 13

cdr3_aa: CASNLLAGDGVEQFF
v_call: TRBV2
j_call: TRBJ2-1
cdr3_length: 15

cdr3_aa: CASSYHLRGRMNTGELFF
v_call: TRBV28
j_call: TRBJ2-2
cdr3_length: 18

cdr3_aa: CASSVDWRAQGTDTQYF
v_call: TRBV9
j_call: TRBJ2-3
cdr3_length: 17

cdr3_aa: CASSPILRGPGLDEQFF
v_call: TRBV4-1
j_call: TRBJ2-1
cdr3_length: 17

cdr3_aa: CASSPDRSSYEQYF
v_call: TRBV6-1
j_call: TRBJ2-7
cdr3_length: 14

cdr3_aa: CASTLPGEGWGYEQYF
v_call: TRBV5-8
j_call: TRBJ2-7
cdr3_length: 16

cdr3_aa: CASSDPRRQVKNIQYF
v_call: TRBV6-4
j_call: TRBJ2-4
cdr3_length: 16

cdr3_aa: CASTPTVGRPLHF
v_call: TRBV19
j_call: TRBJ1-6
cdr3_length: 13

cdr3_aa: CASSLDSHQETQYF
v_call: TRBV7-3
j_call: TRBJ2-5
cdr3_length: 14

cdr3_aa: CSVRTGGEAFF
v_call: TRBV29-1
j_call: TRBJ1-1
cdr3_length: 11

cdr3_aa: CASSLLGQGGDEQFF
v_call: TRBV5-4
j_call: TRBJ2-1
cdr3_length: 15

cdr3_aa: CASNFVGDTGELFF
v_call: TRBV5-1
j_call: TRBJ2-2
cdr3_length: 14

cdr3_aa: CASSQEPRPPGNTIYF
v_call: TRBV4-1
j_call: TRBJ1-3
cdr3_length: 16

cdr3_aa: CASSYSSGSSTDTQYF
v_call: TRBV6-5
j_call: TRBJ2-3
cdr3_length: 16

cdr3_aa: CASSLAAAGSTDTQYF
v_call: TRBV7-9
j_call: TRBJ2-3
cdr3_length: 16

cdr3_aa: CASSYVQGRLAGELFF
v_call: TRBV6-5
j_call: TRBJ2-2
cdr3_length: 16

cdr3_aa: CASSSSGQANYEQYF
v_call: TRBV28
j_call: TRBJ2-7
cdr3_length: 15

cdr3_aa: CASKGGPSTDTQYF
v_call: TRBV7-2
j_call: TRBJ2-3
cdr3_length: 14

cdr3_aa: CASSFVRVNTEAFF
v_call: TRBV7-9
j_call: TRBJ1-1
cdr3_length: 14

cdr3_aa: CASSEQVGRATNEKLFF
v_call: TRBV6-1
j_call: TRBJ1-4
cdr3_length: 17

cdr3_aa: CASSRTSGGLYNEQFF
v_call: TRBV7-2
j_call: TRBJ2-1
cdr3_length: 16

cdr3_aa: CASSYSYGQMTYEQYF
v_call: TRBV6-6
j_call: TRBJ2-7
cdr3_length: 16

cdr3_aa: CASSVELEKLFF
v_call: TRBV2
j_call: TRBJ1-4
cdr3_length: 12

cdr3_aa: CASSQTDSSYNEQFF
v_call: TRBV4-3
j_call: TRBJ2-1
cdr3_length: 15

cdr3_aa: CAWTGGTGELFF
v_call: TRBV30
j_call: TRBJ2-2
cdr3_length: 12

cdr3_aa: CASGLTHRGYEQYF
v_call: TRBV12-5
j_call: -
cdr3_length: 14

cdr3_aa: CASSLATGTGIGHEQYF
v_call: TRBV5-1
j_call: TRBJ2-7
cdr3_length: 17

cdr3_aa: CASSQDSGQSGYGYTF
v_call: TRBV4-3
j_call: TRBJ1-2
cdr3_length: 16

cdr3_aa: CASSITEYSNQPQHF
v_call: TRBV19
j_call: TRBJ1-5
cdr3_length: 15

cdr3_aa: CASSFPGQGVVGANVLTF
v_call: TRBV7-9
j_call: TRBJ2-6
cdr3_length: 18

cdr3_aa: CASSQDRTSGSQETQYF
v_call: TRBV4-3
j_call: TRBJ2-5
cdr3_length: 17

cdr3_aa: CASSQAWSTGNYEQYF
v_call: TRBV4-3
j_call: TRBJ2-7
cdr3_length: 16

cdr3_aa: CASSLGQGYSGELFF
v_call: TRBV7-3
j_call: TRBJ2-2
cdr3_length: 15

cdr3_aa: CASSIDPRTGGDEQYF
v_call: TRBV19
j_call: TRBJ2-7
cdr3_length: 16

cdr3_aa: CASSQQPQHF
v_call: TRBV6-6
j_call: TRBJ1-5
cdr3_length: 10

cdr3_aa: CASSPAQGGVGNTEAFF
v_call: TRBV18
j_call: TRBJ1-1
cdr3_length: 17

cdr3_aa: CASSQARGQDNSPLHF
v_call: TRBV4-2
j_call: TRBJ1-6
cdr3_length: 16